The 25 T cell receptor beta chains listed next were all sequenced from one sample in a study of blood T cell repertoires in COVID-19. Repertoires were generated with immunoSEQ multiplex PCR, while TCRdb's copy carries only in-frame clones and drops some. In the table there are 140,000 or so clones, 88% of which are singletons. Sequencing was performed on peripheral blood. These receptors all come from a human donor with COVID-19, enrolled during active disease. The donor label of this sample is uncertain.

V is TRBV28 and J is TRBJ1-1, with TRBD1 matching over 7 bases. V was clipped by 7 bases and J by 0 bases; unmatched bases: 8. The CDR3 length is 15 residues. Per the germline V gene, CDR1 is MDHEN and CDR2 is SYDVKM. CDR3 region: CASTTAGTVNTEAFF. In nucleotides, the CDR3 is TGTGCCAGCACCACGGCCGGGACAGTGAACACTGAAGCTTTCTTT.

The chain recombines TRBV19 with TRBJ1-3, with a possible D match to TRBD1 (5 bases). The V end lost 7 bases, the J end lost 0 bases, and 10 bases lay between the germline ends. The CDR3 contains 14 residues. Germline values: CDR1 LNHDA, CDR2 SQIVND (reference sequence). The CDR3: CASNRGSSGNTIYF. CDR3 in DNA: TGTGCCAGTAACCGGGGGAGCTCTGGAAACACCATATATTTT.

V gene TRBV5-6 combines with J gene TRBJ1-6; TRBD1 matches at 9 bases. Germline CDR1 is SGHDT and CDR2 is YYEEEE. This CDR3 has 15 amino acids. Unmatched junction bases numbered 4, after V lost 4 bases and J lost 5 bases. The CDR3 protein is CASSAGTGNNSPLHF. The CDR3 coding sequence is TGTGCCAGCAGCGCCGGGACAGGGAATAATTCACCCCTCCACTTT.

This chain links TRBV27 with TRBJ2-7; 7 bases line up with TRBD1. V gave up 3 bases and J gave up 4 bases; unmatched junction bases: 9. The CDR3 spans 15 residues. Germline lookup yields CDR1 MNHEY and CDR2 SMNVEV (reference sequence). The CDR3 sequence: CASSFSGQEPYEQYF. The CDR3 DNA reads TGTGCCAGCAGTTTCTCCGGACAGGAACCGTACGAGCAGTACTTC.

The genes are TRBV29-1 and TRBJ2-5; D is undetermined. In germline, CDR1 is SQVTM, CDR2 ANQGSEA. V dropped 5 bases and J dropped 1 base, with 11 bases sitting between them. The CDR3 is made up of 13 amino acids. CDR3 nucleotide sequence: TGCAGCGTTCCTGACATAACCCAAGAGACCCAGTACTTC. Its translation: CSVPDITQETQYF.

In nucleotides, the CDR3 is TGTGCCAGCAGCACCCGGACTAGCGGGGGGACCCAAGATACGCAGTATTTT. Residues: CASSTRTSGGTQDTQYF. The rearrangement joins TRBV11-2 to TRBJ2-3; TRBD2 agrees at 14 bases. The length of the CDR3 is 17 residues. The V gene's germline CDR1 is SGHAT and CDR2 FQNNGV. V was clipped by 5 bases and J by 5 bases; unmatched bases: 9.

The J gene is TRBJ2-7, the V gene TRBV7-9; 11 nucleotides align to TRBD1. The CDR3 covers 19 residues. Unmatched junction bases numbered 14, after V lost 1 base and J lost 3 bases. Germline V lookup: CDR1 SEHNR, CDR2 FQNEAQ (reference sequence). CDR3 in DNA: TGTGCCAGCAGCTTAGAGCGCAGGACAGGGGGCCCGCTAATCTACGAGCAGTACTTC. It translates to CASSLERRTGGPLIYEQYF.

This clone was detected a few times. J is TRBJ2-7 and V is TRBV29-1; TRBD1 aligns across 8 bases. J was trimmed by 0 bases and V by 7 bases; bases with no gene match: 8. The germline gives CDR1 SQVTM, CDR2 ANQGSEA. This CDR3 is 14 amino acids long. The CDR3 is CSASRDRLSYEQYF. CDR3 sequence (DNA): TGCAGCGCCTCCAGGGACAGGCTCTCCTACGAGCAGTACTTC.

The gene calls are TRBV4-2 and TRBJ2-1; 8 bases are shared with TRBD2. The CDR3 runs 15 residues. The V segment lost 2 bases and the J segment 7 bases; nucleotides outside the gene matches: 7. CDR1 and CDR2 (germline): LGHNA, YNFKEQ. The CDR3 nucleotides read TGTGCCAGCAGCCAAAGACTAGCGTTCGAAAATGAGCAGTTCTTC. Protein product: CASSQRLAFENEQFF.

The chain is built from TRBV4-2 and TRBJ2-7; 14 bases align to TRBD2. Germline V gene lookup returns CDR1 LGHNA and CDR2 YNFKEQ. Losses at the gene ends were 6 bases for V and 5 bases for J; bases not matched to a gene: 9. CDR3 size: 16 residues. The CDR3 region has the DNA TGTGCCAGCAGTCGCGTCTTGGGACTAGCGGGAGACGAGCAGTACTTC. Residues: CASSRVLGLAGDEQYF.

The rearrangement joins TRBV7-8 to TRBJ1-1; TRBD1 is a possible D gene (5 bases). Germline V gives CDR1 SGHVS, CDR2 FQNEAQ. This CDR3 is built from 14 residues. V lost 3 bases and J 3 bases, leaving 11 bases between the germline ends. Here the CDR3 reads CASSFDDSYTEAFF. The CDR3 nucleotides are TGTGCCAGCAGCTTTGACGACAGTTACACTGAAGCTTTCTTT.

The rearrangement joins TRBV5-5 to TRBJ1-1; 9 bases map to TRBD1. Trimming removed 3 bases from V and 3 bases from J; junction bases left unmatched: 0. The germline V gene encodes CDR1 SGHKS and CDR2 YYEKEE (reference sequence). The CDR3 extends over 13 amino acids. CDR3 residues: CASSWDRDTEAFF. CDR3 in DNA: TGTGCCAGCAGCTGGGACAGGGACACTGAAGCTTTCTTT.

The chain recombines TRBV4-1 with TRBJ2-2, with 11 bases lining up with TRBD1. Trimming removed 3 bases from V and 3 bases from J; junction bases left unmatched: 6. Germline values: CDR1 MGHRA, CDR2 YSYEKL. The CDR3 totals 17 residues. The DNA for the CDR3 is TGCGCCAGCAGCCAGCCCCCGGGACAGGGGGACACCGGGGAGCTGTTTTTT. Its translation: CASSQPPGQGDTGELFF.

This clone was observed a handful of times. The rearrangement links TRBV27 to TRBJ2-7; D is possibly TRBD2 (5 bases). With 3 bases removed from V and 4 bases from J, the gap between germline ends came to 10 bases. The V gene's germline CDR1 is MNHEY and CDR2 SMNVEV (reference sequence). The CDR3 consists of 13 residues. This CDR3 is CASSFGITYEQYF. CDR3 sequence (DNA): TGTGCCAGCAGTTTCGGGATAACATACGAGCAGTACTTC.

The genes are TRBV3-1 (or the pseudogene TRBV3-2) and TRBJ1-1; D is undetermined. Trimming took off 2 bases at V and 1 base at J, with 5 bases between the two ends. There are 13 residues in the CDR3. Germline assignment: CDR1 LGHDT and CDR2 YNNKEL (reference sequence). The CDR3 coding sequence is TGTGCCAGCAGCCAATTCCAGAACACTGAAGCTTTCTTT. Residues: CASSQFQNTEAFF.

CDR3 DNA: TGTGCCAGCAGTTCCCACAGGGTTACCAATCAGCCCCAGCATTTT. It encodes CASSSHRVTNQPQHF. The chain joins TRBV6-5 to TRBJ1-5; possible D gene TRBD1, 6 bases. Germline CDR1 and CDR2: MNHEY and SVGAGI. V lost 4 bases and J 3 bases, leaving 13 bases between the germline ends. The CDR3 is 15 residues long.

Details on this clone: At the DNA level, this CDR3 is encoded by other sequences in the same sample as well. The chain recombines TRBV5-1 with TRBJ1-4; 8 nucleotides line up with TRBD1. CDR1 and CDR2 from the germline V gene are SGHRS and YFSETQ. V gave up 4 bases and J gave up 5 bases; unmatched junction bases: 7. This CDR3 has 15 residues. The CDR3 here is CASSGQGGRNEKLFF. The CDR3, as DNA: TGCGCCAGCAGCGGACAGGGAGGACGGAATGAAAAACTGTTTTTT.

This clone was detected once. V is TRBV6-1 and J is TRBJ1-2, with D perhaps matching TRBD1 (6 bases). Trimming stripped 2 bases from V and 2 bases from J, with 12 bases between. Looked up from germline, CDR1 is MNHNS and CDR2 is SASEGT. The CDR3 totals 15 residues. The CDR3 region is CASSELGGPNYGYTF. The CDR3 region has the DNA TGTGCCAGCAGTGAACTCGGGGGGCCCAACTATGGCTACACCTTC.

This chain connects TRBV28 to TRBJ1-6; 7 positions match TRBD1. Trimming took 1 base from V and 10 from J; bases not matched to a gene: 4. This CDR3 is 14 amino acids long. In germline, CDR1 is MDHEN, CDR2 SYDVKM. The CDR3 spells CASSLLWDRSPLHF. In nucleotides, the CDR3 is TGTGCCAGCAGTTTATTGTGGGACAGATCACCCCTCCACTTT.

V usage is TRBV5-1 and J usage is TRBJ2-1; no firm D call. This CDR3 has 14 residues. V was trimmed by 0 bases and J by 3 bases, leaving 7 bases between them. CDR1 SGHRS and CDR2 YFSETQ come from the germline V gene. The CDR3 sequence is CASSLGGGYNEQFF. CDR3 bases: TGCGCCAGCAGCTTGGGAGGCGGCTACAATGAGCAGTTCTTC. Complete variable domain (other parts from reference TRBV5-1 and TRBJ2-1): KAGVTQTPRYLIKTRGQQVTLSCSPISGHRSVSWYQQTPGQGLQFLFEYFSETQRNKGNFPGRFSGRQFSNSRSEMNVSTLELGDSALYLCASSLGGGYNEQFFGPGTRLTVL.

This clone was recorded once. CDR3: CATGALIGNTGELFF. CDR3 sequence (DNA): TGTGCCACCGGAGCGTTGATCGGAAACACCGGGGAGCTGTTTTTT. The chain is built from TRBV24-1 and TRBJ2-2; D unresolved. V was clipped by 9 bases and J by 2 bases, with 15 bases between them. Germline V lookup: CDR1 KGHDR, CDR2 SFDVKD. CDR3 length: 15 residues.

The chain employs TRBV7-2 and TRBJ2-3; 10 nucleotides align to TRBD2. CDR1 and CDR2 from the germline V gene are SGHTA and FQGNSA. The CDR3 loop spans 16 amino acids. With 5 bases clipped from V and 2 bases from J, the junction kept 7 bases outside the gene matches. This chain's CDR3 is CASSARTSGYTDTQYF. The CDR3 DNA is TGTGCCAGCAGCGCCAGGACTAGCGGATACACAGATACGCAGTATTTT. The full variable domain, completed using reference TRBV7-2 and TRBJ2-3, is GAGVSQSPSNKVTEKGKDVELRCDPISGHTALYWYRQSLGQGLEFLIYFQGNSAPDKSGLPSDRFSAERTGGSVSTLTIQRTQQEDSAVYLCASSARTSGYTDTQYFGPGTRLTVL.

The chain links TRBV6-6 to TRBJ1-2, with 10 bases aligning to TRBD1. The CDR3 runs 16 residues. Germline V CDR1 and CDR2: MNHNY, SVGAGI (reference sequence). J was trimmed by 4 bases and V by 0 bases; bases with no gene match: 5. The CDR3 nucleotides are TGTGCCAGCAGTTACTCGAGGGACAGGGGAAGCTATGGCTACACCTTC. Its protein product is CASSYSRDRGSYGYTF.

This sequence joins TRBV11-2 and TRBJ1-2; TRBD1 is a possible D gene (6 bases). The CDR3 totals 13 residues. Germline assignment: CDR1 SGHAT and CDR2 FQNNGV. Trimming removed 6 bases at V and 4 bases at J, with 12 bases between. CDR3 bases: TGTGCCAGCAGGCGAACAGGGTTCTATGGCTACACCTTC. Its translation: CASRRTGFYGYTF.

As DNA, the CDR3 is TGTGCCAGCAGTGAACAGGTTCATAATCAGCCCCAGCATTTT. It translates to CASSEQVHNQPQHF. The V gene is TRBV2, the J gene TRBJ1-5; D is unclear. This CDR3 comprises 14 residues. V was shortened by 2 bases and J by 4 bases, with 9 bases between the two germline ends. Germline V gene lookup returns CDR1 SNHLY and CDR2 FYNNEI. Based on the CDR3 plus reference TRBV2 and TRBJ1-5, the full variable domain is EPEVTQTPSHQVTQMGQEVILRCVPISNHLYFYWYRQILGQKVEFLVSFYNNEISEKSEIFDDQFSVERPDGSNFTLKIRSTKLEDSAMYFCASSEQVHNQPQHFGDGTRLSIL.